This passage covers 28 T cell receptor beta chains from one sample sequenced in a study of identical twins. TCRdb used MiXCR to reprocess the 5' RACE reads, holding one entry per CDR3 protein. The sample lists some 730,000 distinct CDR3 sequences, around a sixth occurring once. The same sample was also studied in work on T cells expressing NK-cell markers.

The specimen sequenced was PBMCs. These receptors all come from a young woman in good health.

This rearrangement joins TRBV20-1 to TRBJ2-2; D is ambiguous. The CDR3 sequence is 14 residues long. CDR1 is DFQATT, CDR2 SNEGSKA, per germline (reference sequence). The germline V and J ends were trimmed by 0 bases and 5 bases, with 10 bases remaining between them. The CDR3 protein is CSARDYEQTGELFF. CDR3 DNA sequence: TGCAGTGCTAGAGATTACGAGCAGACCGGGGAGCTGTTTTTT.

This clonotype appeared many times. J is TRBJ2-7 and V is TRBV20-1; D remains ambiguous. The CDR3 has 11 amino acids. V was cut by 3 bases and J by 4 bases, with 7 bases left in between. Germline-derived CDR1 and CDR2 are DFQATT and SNEGSKA (reference sequence). CDR3 DNA: TGCAGTGCTAGCCGAACATACGAGCAGTACTTC. It yields the protein CSASRTYEQYF.

V and J are TRBV15 and TRBJ1-4; 8 nucleotides match TRBD1. V shed 6 bases, J shed 6 bases, and the junction held 6 bases outside the gene matches. Germline V CDR1 and CDR2: LNHNV, YYDKDF (reference sequence). CDR3 length: 14 amino acids. CDR3: CATSTHRGYEKLFF. The CDR3 DNA reads TGTGCCACCAGTACGCACAGGGGGTATGAAAAACTGTTTTTT.

Only a few counts were recorded for this clonotype. The chain's CDR3 is CASSLGLASQETQYF. CDR3 sequence (DNA): TGCGCCAGCAGCTTGGGCCTAGCGAGCCAAGAGACCCAGTACTTC. The rearrangement links TRBV5-1 to TRBJ2-5; a possible D gene is TRBD2 (6 bases). Germline lookup yields CDR1 SGHRS and CDR2 YFSETQ. This CDR3 has 15 residues. The V end lost 0 bases, the J end lost 1 base, and 10 bases lay between the germline ends.

This clonotype was seen many times. The chain is built from TRBV12-3 or TRBV12-4 and TRBJ1-2, with 7 bases matching TRBD1. The J segment lost 6 bases and the V segment lost 3 bases, leaving 7 bases of the junction unmatched. The CDR3 spans 14 residues. The CDR3 bases are TGTGCCAGCAGTTTCACAGGGGTAGAGGATGGCTACACCTTC. The encoded protein is CASSFTGVEDGYTF.

The J gene is TRBJ1-6, the V gene TRBV12-3 or TRBV12-4; D uncertain. CDR3 length: 12 residues. V dropped 6 bases and J dropped 11 bases, with 11 bases sitting between them. The CDR3 loop reads CASSPFGPPLHF. CDR3 nucleotide sequence: TGTGCCAGCAGCCCGTTTGGTCCACCCCTCCACTTT.

This clonotype has only a few counts. The chain joins TRBV5-6 to TRBJ2-1; 9 bases fit TRBD2. This CDR3 region has 16 residues. The V gene end was trimmed by 2 bases and the J gene end by 3 bases; junction bases not matched to a gene: 6. Looked up from germline, CDR1 is SGHDT and CDR2 is YYEEEE. The CDR3 here is CASSFPSGNLYNEQFF. The CDR3 bases are TGTGCCAGCAGCTTTCCTAGCGGGAACCTCTACAATGAGCAGTTCTTC. Together with reference TRBV5-6 and TRBJ2-1, the CDR3 gives the full variable domain: DAGVTQSPTHLIKTRGQQVTLRCSPKSGHDTVSWYQQALGQGPQFIFQYYEEEERQRGNFPDRFSGHQFPNYSSELNVNALLLGDSALYLCASSFPSGNLYNEQFFGPGTRLTVL.

This chain joins TRBV10-3 and TRBJ2-5, with unresolved D. The CDR3 loop spans 11 amino acids. Germline CDR1 and CDR2: ENHRY and SYGVKD. The V end was cut by 1 base, the J end by 5 bases, with 2 bases between. The CDR3 here is CAISEWETQYF. The CDR3 DNA reads as TGTGCCATCAGTGAGTGGGAGACCCAGTACTTC.

The V call is TRBV12-3 or TRBV12-4, the J call TRBJ2-5; 10 nucleotides align to TRBD2. After removal of 6 bases from V and 4 bases from J, the junction contained 11 bases not matched to a gene. The CDR3 spans 16 residues. The CDR3 loop is CASSFYLAGVGETQYF. The CDR3 DNA reads TGTGCCAGCAGCTTCTACCTAGCGGGAGTAGGAGAGACCCAGTACTTC.

The gene calls are TRBV9 and TRBJ2-3, with D possibly TRBD2 on 6 matching bases. Germline V gene data show CDR1 as SGDLS and CDR2 as YYNGEE. This CDR3 is built from 13 residues. V lost 7 bases, J lost 4 bases, and 13 bases lay in between. CDR3 amino acids: CASGLAVADTQYF. CDR3 in DNA: TGTGCCAGCGGATTAGCGGTGGCAGATACGCAGTATTTT.

The chain links TRBV15 to TRBJ1-5; D is perhaps TRBD1 (5 bases). With 6 bases removed from V and 0 bases from J, the gap between germline ends came to 18 bases. Looked up from germline, CDR1 is LNHNV and CDR2 is YYDKDF (reference sequence). The CDR3 totals 17 residues. CDR3 amino acids: CATSEGRRLYSNQPQHF. For the CDR3, the DNA is TGTGCCACCAGTGAGGGACGGAGACTTTATAGCAATCAGCCCCAGCATTTT.

This clonotype has just a few counts. The chain uses TRBV20-1 and TRBJ1-2; D is ambiguous. From germline, CDR1 is DFQATT and CDR2 SNEGSKA (reference sequence). V was pared by 0 bases and J by 5 bases, with 22 bases between. The CDR3 sequence is 17 residues long. The CDR3: CSARDPYRSPLGYGYTF. CDR3 in DNA: TGCAGTGCTAGAGACCCTTACCGGTCCCCGCTCGGGTATGGCTACACCTTC.

The sample holds a few counts of this clonotype. The chain couples TRBV4-3 to TRBJ1-2; D remains unclear. Germline CDR1 and CDR2: LGHNA and YSLEER. V lost 1 base and J lost 5, with 11 bases in between. There are 14 residues in the CDR3. CDR3 region: CASSQADGGYGYTF. DNA of the CDR3: TGCGCCAGCAGCCAAGCTGACGGAGGATATGGCTACACCTTC.

V usage is TRBV20-1 and J usage is TRBJ2-5, with TRBD2 matching 8 bases. V lost 2 bases, J lost 4 bases, and 9 bases stayed unmatched. This CDR3 spans 15 amino acids. Looked up from germline, CDR1 is DFQATT and CDR2 is SNEGSKA (reference sequence). Here the CDR3 reads CSARTSGGHLETQYF. The DNA for the CDR3 is TGCAGTGCTAGAACAAGCGGGGGCCACTTAGAGACCCAGTACTTC.

This clonotype was counted a few times. The CDR3 DNA is TGCAGTGCTAGCCCCGGCAGGGGAGGAGATACGCAGTATTTT. Protein product: CSASPGRGGDTQYF. This chain links TRBV20-1 with TRBJ2-3; D possibly matches TRBD1 or TRBD2 (6 bases each). The CDR3 is 14 residues long. The germline gives CDR1 DFQATT, CDR2 SNEGSKA (reference sequence). The ends were cut back, 3 bases at V and 5 bases at J, with 15 bases in the middle.

This clonotype was found a few times. The chain has TRBV9 and TRBJ1-1, with D possibly being TRBD1 (5 bases). Trimming shortened V by 4 bases and J by 4 bases, and 11 bases separated the two germline ends. Germline lookup yields CDR1 SGDLS and CDR2 YYNGEE. This CDR3 is built from 13 residues. CDR3 coding DNA: TGTGCCAGCAGCAGATGGAGGGGCACTGAAGCTTTCTTT. Amino acids: CASSRWRGTEAFF.

The V gene is TRBV20-1, the J gene TRBJ2-5, with a tentative D call TRBD2 (6 bases). Germline lookup yields CDR1 DFQATT and CDR2 SNEGSKA (reference sequence). This CDR3 is 15 amino acids long. CDR3 nucleotides: TGCTGTGGGGCCGGGGCTCGGGGCGGGGAAGAGACCCAGTACTTC. It translates to CCGAGARGGEETQYF.

This chain uses TRBV15 with TRBJ2-7, with no clear D. Germline V gene lookup returns CDR1 LNHNV and CDR2 YYDKDF (reference sequence). This CDR3 comprises 13 residues. Trimming cost V 0 bases and J 6 bases, with 9 bases left between them. The CDR3 loop reads CATSRDVLPEQYF. The CDR3 DNA sequence: TGTGCCACCAGCAGAGATGTTCTACCCGAGCAGTACTTC.

This clonotype was observed many times. The chain couples TRBV27 to TRBJ2-1; 12 bases match TRBD2. V was pared by 8 bases and J by 4 bases, with 9 bases of the junction left unmatched. CDR1 is MNHEY and CDR2 is SMNVEV in the germline V gene (reference sequence). The CDR3 totals 16 residues. CDR3 loop: CASDSSGRVLYNEQFF. CDR3 in DNA: TGTGCCAGCGATTCTAGCGGGAGGGTTCTTTACAATGAGCAGTTCTTC.

The chain joins TRBV5-1 to TRBJ2-7; 7 bases map to TRBD1. The ends lost 4 bases at V and 2 bases at J; junction bases unmatched: 9. CDR1 and CDR2 from the germline V gene are SGHRS and YFSETQ. This CDR3 has 15 residues. The CDR3, as DNA: TGCGCCAGCAGCGCTACCTGGACAGGCCCCTACGAGCAGTACTTC. Amino acid sequence: CASSATWTGPYEQYF. Full variable domain (missing parts from reference TRBV5-1 and TRBJ2-7): KAGVTQTPRYLIKTRGQQVTLSCSPISGHRSVSWYQQTPGQGLQFLFEYFSETQRNKGNFPGRFSGRQFSNSRSEMNVSTLELGDSALYLCASSATWTGPYEQYFGPGTRLTVT.

This clonotype was recorded a few times. The chain links TRBV7-2 to TRBJ2-5; 7 positions match TRBD2. Germline lookup yields CDR1 SGHTA and CDR2 FQGNSA. This CDR3 comprises 13 residues. The ends lost 4 bases at V and 5 bases at J; junction bases unmatched: 4. CDR3 protein: CASSSGTKETQYF. In DNA form, the CDR3 reads TGTGCCAGCAGCTCAGGGACTAAGGAGACCCAGTACTTC.

V and J are TRBV5-1 and TRBJ2-1; D unresolved. Trimming left V 0 bases short and J 0 bases short, with 7 bases between. Germline values: CDR1 SGHRS, CDR2 YFSETQ. The CDR3 is 15 residues long. DNA for the CDR3: TGCGCCAGCAGCTTGGACTTAAGCTCCTACAATGAGCAGTTCTTC. The encoded protein is CASSLDLSSYNEQFF. The full variable domain, its missing parts supplied by reference TRBV5-1 and TRBJ2-1, is KAGVTQTPRYLIKTRGQQVTLSCSPISGHRSVSWYQQTPGQGLQFLFEYFSETQRNKGNFPGRFSGRQFSNSRSEMNVSTLELGDSALYLCASSLDLSSYNEQFFGPGTRLTVL.

This clonotype came up a few times. This chain joins TRBV2 and TRBJ2-5; a possible D gene is TRBD2 (6 bases). The germline V gene encodes CDR1 SNHLY and CDR2 FYNNEI. This CDR3 contains 12 residues. Trimming removed 7 bases at V and 2 bases at J, with 8 bases between. The CDR3 loop reads CASIRGQETQYF. For the CDR3, the DNA is TGTGCCAGCATTCGGGGGCAAGAGACCCAGTACTTC.

The chain couples TRBV4-2 to TRBJ2-2; 14 bases fit TRBD2. Germline lookup yields CDR1 LGHNA and CDR2 YNFKEQ. CDR3 size: 18 residues. V dropped 4 bases and J dropped 1; count of bases not matched to a gene: 5. CDR3 residues: CASSLGTSGGLNTGELFF. Written as DNA, the CDR3 is TGTGCCAGCAGCCTCGGGACTAGCGGGGGCCTGAACACCGGGGAGCTGTTTTTT.

This clonotype was seen a few times. The chain couples TRBV7-8 to TRBJ1-6; maybe TRBD1 (5 bases). This CDR3 contains 15 residues. CDR1 is SGHVS and CDR2 is FQNEAQ in the germline V gene. Between the trimmed V and J ends, which lost 4 bases and 2 bases, there was a span of 9 bases. The CDR3 loop reads CASSWDGTYNSPLHF. CDR3 bases: TGTGCCAGCAGCTGGGACGGAACCTATAATTCACCCCTCCACTTT. Together with reference TRBV7-8 and TRBJ1-6, the CDR3 gives the full variable domain: GAGVSQSPRYKVAKRGQDVALRCDPISGHVSLFWYQQALGQGPEFLTYFQNEAQLDKSGLPSDRFFAERPEGSVSTLKIQRTQQEDSAVYLCASSWDGTYNSPLHFGNGTRLTVT.

This clonotype has a handful of counts. V and J are TRBV3-1 and TRBJ2-7, with 8 bases that match TRBD2. V lost 0 bases to trimming and J lost 4 bases; unmatched junction nucleotides: 8. The germline CDR1 and CDR2 sequences are LGHDT and YNNKEL (reference sequence). The CDR3 contains 16 residues. DNA of the CDR3: TGTGCCAGCAGCCAAGAGGCGGGACTAGTCTCATACGAGCAGTACTTC. It encodes CASSQEAGLVSYEQYF.

The V call is TRBV5-1, the J call TRBJ1-5; 7 positions agree with TRBD1. V shed 6 bases, J shed 0 bases, and the junction held 15 bases outside the gene matches. There are 18 residues in the CDR3. Germline V gives CDR1 SGHRS, CDR2 YFSETQ. This chain's CDR3 is CASTTRRDRPYSNQPQHF. CDR3 DNA sequence: TGCGCCAGCACGACGCGTAGGGACAGACCTTATAGCAATCAGCCCCAGCATTTT.

There are a few counts of this clonotype. V and J are TRBV27 and TRBJ2-3; D gene uncertain. Deletions cut 3 bases from V and 0 bases from J, with 7 bases between. The germline gives CDR1 MNHEY, CDR2 SMNVEV (reference sequence). This CDR3 spans 14 amino acids. The CDR3 DNA reads as TGTGCCAGCAGTTTTCTATCTAGCACAGATACGCAGTATTTT. Protein: CASSFLSSTDTQYF.